This passage covers 7 T cell receptor beta chains from one sample sequenced in a study of patients and donors after allogeneic stem cell transplantation. A single record per CDR3 protein comes from TCRdb applying MiXCR to the RT-PCR reads. The sample lists about 960,000 distinct CDR3 sequences, more than 15% occurring once. The sample comprised blood, either unsorted or a sorted T cell fraction (not recorded which). These receptors all stem from a human donor who was either an allogeneic HSCT recipient or a stem cell or donor lymphocyte infusion donor (not recorded which). It is not recorded whose cells these are; they may come from a transplant donor.

This clonotype has just a few counts. V usage is TRBV29-1 and J usage is TRBJ2-2, with D unclear. The CDR3 extends over 12 amino acids. Germline assignment: CDR1 SQVTM and CDR2 ANQGSEA. Between the trimmed V and J ends, which lost 3 bases and 1 base, there was a span of 3 bases. CDR3 coding DNA: TGCAGCGTTGACAGGAACACCGGGGAGCTGTTTTTT. This codes for CSVDRNTGELFF.

This clonotype was picked up a small number of times. The rearrangement joins TRBV7-2 to TRBJ2-7; possibly TRBD1 for D (5 bases). The CDR3 sequence is 13 residues long. Germline loops: CDR1 SGHTA, CDR2 FQGNSA. V lost 2 bases and J 5 bases, leaving 10 bases between the germline ends. The CDR3, as DNA: TGTGCCAGCAGCTTATCCAGGGTACACGAGCAGTACTTC. Its translation: CASSLSRVHEQYF.

The chain links TRBV6-1 to TRBJ1-3; perhaps TRBD1 as D (6 bases). Germline values: CDR1 MNHNS, CDR2 SASEGT. V was pared by 8 bases and J by 0 bases, with 8 bases between. This CDR3 has 13 residues. This chain's CDR3 is CASGQNSGNTIYF. CDR3 DNA sequence: TGTGCCAGCGGACAGAACTCTGGAAACACCATATATTTT.

Only a few counts were recorded for this clonotype. The J gene is TRBJ2-5, the V gene TRBV7-2, with 8 bases matching TRBD2. This CDR3 has 15 amino acids. Germline CDR1 reads SGHTA; CDR2 reads FQGNSA. V lost 5 bases, J lost 4 bases, and 9 bases stayed unmatched. CDR3 loop: CASSARTRGGETQYF. CDR3 nucleotide sequence: TGTGCCAGCAGCGCCCGGACTCGGGGGGGAGAGACCCAGTACTTC.

The chain carries TRBV3-1 and TRBJ2-1, with D perhaps matching TRBD2 (5 bases). The CDR3 is 18 amino acids. The V gene's germline CDR1 is LGHDT and CDR2 YNNKEL (reference sequence). The V gene lost 3 bases and the J gene lost 8 bases, with 26 bases spanning the gap. The CDR3 loop is CASSHIAVVAAERHEQFF. In DNA form, the CDR3 reads TGTGCCAGCAGCCATATCGCCGTAGTGGCGGCTGAGCGGCATGAGCAGTTCTTC.

The rearrangement joins TRBV5-4 to TRBJ2-7, with D possibly being TRBD2 (6 bases). The length of the CDR3 is 14 residues. Trimming cost V 4 bases and J 2 bases, with 13 bases left between them. Germline-derived CDR1 and CDR2 are SGHNT and YYREEE (reference sequence). DNA of the CDR3: TGTGCCAGCAGCGGGCGGGACGGAGCCTACGAGCAGTACTTC. Translated, it gives CASSGRDGAYEQYF.

This clonotype has just a few counts. The CDR3 protein is CASGFGDRFNQPQHF. As DNA, the CDR3 is TGTGCTAGTGGTTTTGGAGACAGGTTCAATCAGCCCCAGCATTTT. The rearrangement joins TRBV12-5 to TRBJ1-5; tentatively, D is TRBD1 (6 bases). Trimming took 3 bases from V and 3 from J, leaving 12 bases between them. The CDR3 length is 15 residues. Germline V CDR1 and CDR2: LGHNT, FRNRAP.